The clone carrying this T cell receptor (beta chain) has at least ten counts. What it recognizes is unknown. TCRdb reprocessed the reads via MiXCR and lists one record per CDR3 protein. Counted here are about 68,000 distinct CDR3 sequences, under 25% occurring once; the ten biggest clones make up 79%. The CDR3 loop spans 11 amino acids. Looked up from germline, CDR1 is SGHTA and CDR2 is FQGNSA. V lost 3 bases and J 7 bases, leaving 7 bases between the germline ends. This sample is drawn from a study of T cell repertoires in cytomegalovirus infection. Broader study findings: There were HLA-C-restricted CMV-specific TCR beta clonotypes dominating the ex vivo response.

V gene TRBV7-2 combines with J gene TRBJ2-7, with unresolved D. The receptor comes from a human donor in good health (CMV status not recorded). Some clones in this sample may be carry-over from other donors' samples. The sample consisted of PBMCs, sequenced either directly or after in vitro stimulation (not recorded which). The CDR3 region has the DNA TGTGCCAGCAGCTTCTATGAGGAGCAGTACTTC. It specifies CASSFYEEQYF.